The T cell receptor beta chain under discussion was sequenced for a study of cytomegalovirus exposure and HLA in healthy donors. The germline V gene encodes CDR1 SEHNR and CDR2 FQNEAQ (reference sequence). The CDR3 length is 14 residues. V dropped 2 bases and J dropped 6 bases, with 12 bases sitting between them. PCR was performed using 60 Vbeta and 13 Jbeta primers. Assay: immunoSEQ multiplex PCR; the TCRdb copy retains only in-frame clones and omits some. The sample gives 95,000 to 150,000 clones, 65% to 75% of which show up once; roughly 4% is in the top ten. This clone was observed a single time. The sequence came from a woman aged 50 to 60 in good health and CMV-seropositive. Sequencing used PBMCs. V is TRBV7-9 and J is TRBJ2-3, with D unclear. The CDR3 nucleotides read TGTGCCAGCAGCTTAACGGCGGCTGCGGATACGCAGTATTTT. This codes for CASSLTAAADTQYF.